The T cell receptor beta chain described here comes from a study of cytomegalovirus exposure and HLA in healthy donors. Study information: HLA-typed donors were the source of around 85 million unique TCRs held in an early data release. Broader study findings: The study flagged some 170 TCR beta chains as cytomegalovirus-associated.

This PCR relied on a set of 60 Vbeta primers and 13 Jbeta primers. Measured with immunoSEQ multiplex PCR; TCRdb has only the in-frame clones, and not every one. Its table lists 190,000 or so clones. Nominally healthy donors were sampled, though unrecorded immune exposures were likely. Trimming removed 4 bases at V and 5 bases at J, with 12 bases between. CDR1 is MDHEN, CDR2 SYDVKM, per germline. CDR3 length equals 13 residues. On this clone: Its antigen is unidentified.

Sequencing used PBMCs. The origin of this receptor is a boy aged 5-17 years in good health and CMV-seronegative. V gene TRBV28 combines with J gene TRBJ2-7, with D possibly matching TRBD2 (7 bases). The CDR3 loop is CASSSGGADEQYF. The DNA of the CDR3 is TGTGCCAGCAGTTCTGGGGGGGCCGACGAGCAGTACTTC.